This TCR beta chain was identified during a study of blood T cell repertoires in COVID-19. Measured with immunoSEQ multiplex PCR; TCRdb has only the in-frame clones, and not every one. The table records some 150,000 clones, 60% to 80% of them present only once. Germline V gene data show CDR1 as SGHNT and CDR2 as YYREEE (reference sequence). V lost 5 bases, J lost 4 bases, and 4 bases stayed unmatched. CDR3 size: 13 residues. The chain has TRBV5-4 and TRBJ1-1, with TRBD1 identical over 8 bases. The receptor's source is a woman aged 50 to 60 who had recovered from COVID-19. Sequences were obtained from PBMCs or T cells enriched from blood (not recorded which). The CDR3 DNA sequence: TGTGCCAGCAGTTCCGACAGGGGCACTGAAGCTTTCTTT. It specifies CASSSDRGTEAFF. The full variable domain, its missing parts supplied by reference TRBV5-4 and TRBJ1-1, is ETGVTQSPTHLIKTRGQQVTLRCSSQSGHNTVSWYQQALGQGPQFIFQYYREEENGRGNFPPRFSGLQFPNYSSELNVNALELDDSALYLCASSSDRGTEAFFGQGTRLTVV.